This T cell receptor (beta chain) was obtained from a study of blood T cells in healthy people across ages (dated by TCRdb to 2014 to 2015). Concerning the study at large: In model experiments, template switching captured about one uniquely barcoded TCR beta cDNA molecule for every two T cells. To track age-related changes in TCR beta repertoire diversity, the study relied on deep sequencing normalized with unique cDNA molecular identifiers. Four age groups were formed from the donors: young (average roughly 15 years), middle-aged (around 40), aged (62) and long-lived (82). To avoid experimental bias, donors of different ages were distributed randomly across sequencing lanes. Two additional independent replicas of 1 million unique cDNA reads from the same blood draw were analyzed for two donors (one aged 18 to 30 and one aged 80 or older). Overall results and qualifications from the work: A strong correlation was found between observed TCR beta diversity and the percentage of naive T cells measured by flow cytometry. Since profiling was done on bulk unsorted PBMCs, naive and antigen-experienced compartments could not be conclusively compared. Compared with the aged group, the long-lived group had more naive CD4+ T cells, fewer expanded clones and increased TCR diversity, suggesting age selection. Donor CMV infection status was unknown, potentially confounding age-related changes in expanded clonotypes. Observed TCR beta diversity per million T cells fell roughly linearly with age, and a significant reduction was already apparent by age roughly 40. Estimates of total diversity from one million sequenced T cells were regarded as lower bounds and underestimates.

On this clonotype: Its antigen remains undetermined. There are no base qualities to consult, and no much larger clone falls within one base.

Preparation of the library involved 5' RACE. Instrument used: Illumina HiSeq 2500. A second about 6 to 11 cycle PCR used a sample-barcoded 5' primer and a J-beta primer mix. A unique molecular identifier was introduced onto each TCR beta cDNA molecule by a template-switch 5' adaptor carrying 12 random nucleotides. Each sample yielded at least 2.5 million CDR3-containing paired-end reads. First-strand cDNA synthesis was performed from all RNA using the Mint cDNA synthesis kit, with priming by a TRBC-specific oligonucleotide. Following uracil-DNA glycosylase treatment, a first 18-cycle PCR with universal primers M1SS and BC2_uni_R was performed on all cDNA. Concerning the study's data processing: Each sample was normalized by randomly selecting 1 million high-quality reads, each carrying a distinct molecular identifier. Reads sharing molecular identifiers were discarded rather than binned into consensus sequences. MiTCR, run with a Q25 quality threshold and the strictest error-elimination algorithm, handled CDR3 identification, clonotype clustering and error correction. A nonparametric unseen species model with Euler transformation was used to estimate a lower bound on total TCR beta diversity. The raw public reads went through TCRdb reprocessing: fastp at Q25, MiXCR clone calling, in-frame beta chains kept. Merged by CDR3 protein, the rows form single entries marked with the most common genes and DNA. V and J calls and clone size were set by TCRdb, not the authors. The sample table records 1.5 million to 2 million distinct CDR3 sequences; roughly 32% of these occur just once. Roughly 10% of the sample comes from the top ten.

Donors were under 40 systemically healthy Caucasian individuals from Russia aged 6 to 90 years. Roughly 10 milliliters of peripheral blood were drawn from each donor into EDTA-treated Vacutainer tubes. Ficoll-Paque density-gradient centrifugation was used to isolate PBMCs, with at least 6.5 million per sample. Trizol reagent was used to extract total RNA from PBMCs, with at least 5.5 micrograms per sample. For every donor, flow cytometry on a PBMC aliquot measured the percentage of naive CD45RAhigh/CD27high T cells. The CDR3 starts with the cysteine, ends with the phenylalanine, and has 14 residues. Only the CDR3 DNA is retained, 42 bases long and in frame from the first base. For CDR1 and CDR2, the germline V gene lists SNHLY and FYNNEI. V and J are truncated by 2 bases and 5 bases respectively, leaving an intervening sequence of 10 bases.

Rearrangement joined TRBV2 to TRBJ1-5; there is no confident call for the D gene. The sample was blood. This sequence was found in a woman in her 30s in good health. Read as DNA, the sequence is TGTGCCAGCAGTGAATGGGCCGATGATCAGCCCCAGCATTTT. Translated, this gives CASSEWADDQPQHF.